This passage covers 11 T cell receptor beta chains from one sample sequenced in a study of graft-versus-host responses after intestinal transplantation. Only in-frame clones appear in the TCRdb table, and some are missing; sequencing was by immunoSEQ multiplex PCR. In the table there are tens of thousands of clones, 80% to 95% of which are singletons. These receptors are not linked to any known antigen. The starting material was unstimulated CD8+ T cells sorted from spleen or lymph node cells, obtained before transplant. Receptors were obtained from a human donor who was the organ donor for an intestinal transplant.

The chain carries TRBV5-1 and TRBJ1-4; a weak D match, TRBD1 (6 bases). The germline CDR1 and CDR2 sequences are SGHRS and YFSETQ. The length of the CDR3 is 17 residues. V lost 4 bases and J 12 bases, leaving 28 bases between the germline ends. CDR3 sequence (DNA): TGCGCCAGCAGCCTGGGGGCAGCGGCCCCCCCTCGGTCGGAACTGTTTTTT. This gives the protein CASSLGAAAPPRSELFF. The entire variable domain, with the rest obtained from reference TRBV5-1 and TRBJ1-4, is as follows: KAGVTQTPRYLIKTRGQQVTLSCSPISGHRSVSWYQQTPGQGLQFLFEYFSETQRNKGNFPGRFSGRQFSNSRSEMNVSTLELGDSALYLCASSLGAAAPPRSELFFGSGTQLSVL.

Only one count was recorded for this clone. The chain couples TRBV27 to TRBJ2-7; 11 bases agree with TRBD2. Trimming at V came to 2 bases and at J to 3 bases, leaving 0 bases not matched to a gene. Per germline, CDR1 MNHEY and CDR2 SMNVEV (reference sequence). This CDR3 has 14 residues. CDR3 nucleotides: TGTGCCAGCAGTTTAACTAGCGGGGGCTACGAGCAGTACTTC. As protein: CASSLTSGGYEQYF.

This clone has only one observation. This chain joins TRBV9 and TRBJ2-3; perhaps TRBD2 as D (5 bases). Trimming took 3 bases from V and 1 from J, leaving 12 bases between them. From germline, CDR1 is SGDLS and CDR2 YYNGEE. The CDR3 is 15 residues long. This chain's CDR3 is CASSGAGVRTDTQYF. The CDR3 DNA is TGTGCCAGCAGCGGCGCCGGGGTCCGCACAGATACGCAGTATTTT.

V is TRBV2 and J is TRBJ1-2; D is possibly TRBD1 (6 bases). CDR3 length: 13 amino acids. CDR1 and CDR2 (germline): SNHLY, FYNNEI. V lost 4 bases and J 4 bases, leaving 10 bases between the germline ends. The CDR3 loop is CASSGAGVYGYTF. CDR3 sequence (DNA): TGTGCCAGCAGTGGGGCAGGGGTCTATGGCTACACCTTC.

V and J are TRBV7-6 and TRBJ2-1, with TRBD2 matching 8 bases. Germline V gene data show CDR1 as SGHVS and CDR2 as FNYEAQ. There are 17 residues in the CDR3. J gave up 0 bases and V 6 bases, and 10 bases lay outside the gene matches. The CDR3 loop is CASSYHLAGSSYNEQFF. The DNA for the CDR3 is TGTGCCAGCAGTTACCACTTAGCGGGGAGCTCCTACAATGAGCAGTTCTTC. Supplemented by reference TRBV7-6 and TRBJ2-1, the full variable domain reads GAGVSQSPRYKVTKRGQDVALRCDPISGHVSLYWYRQALGQGPEFLTYFNYEAQQDKSGLPNDRFSAERPEGSISTLTIQRTEQRDSAMYRCASSYHLAGSSYNEQFFGPGTRLTVL.

This chain connects TRBV19 to TRBJ1-6; D is uncertain. Germline V gene sequence: CDR1 LNHDA, CDR2 SQIVND (reference sequence). V shed 4 bases and J shed 7 bases, with 8 bases lying between them. CDR3 length: 13 amino acids. The chain's CDR3 is CASSNSRNSPLHF. CDR3 coding DNA: TGTGCCAGTAGTAACAGTAGGAATTCACCCCTCCACTTT.

V is TRBV7-9 and J is TRBJ2-3; 7 nucleotides match TRBD1. The CDR3 contains 15 residues. The V segment lost 6 bases and the J segment 0 bases; nucleotides outside the gene matches: 6. Germline assignment: CDR1 SEHNR and CDR2 FQNEAQ (reference sequence). CDR3 in DNA: TGTGCCAGCAGAGTACGGGACAGCAGCACAGATACGCAGTATTTT. It translates to CASRVRDSSTDTQYF.

V is TRBV23-1 and J is TRBJ1-2; possibly TRBD1 for D (5 bases). TRBV23-1 is known as an ORF, though its function is uncertain. Trimming took off 8 bases at V and 8 bases at J, with 15 bases between the two ends. There are 12 residues in the CDR3. The CDR3 protein is CASGQCLRGYTF. The CDR3, as DNA: TGCGCCAGCGGACAATGCCTGAGGGGCTACACCTTC.

J is TRBJ1-1 and V is TRBV4-1; D is ambiguous. Trimming stripped 0 bases from V and 7 bases from J, with 3 bases between. The CDR3 is 11 amino acids. Germline V gene data show CDR1 as MGHRA and CDR2 as YSYEKL. This CDR3 is CASSQEREAFF. The CDR3 coding sequence is TGCGCCAGCAGCCAAGAACGTGAAGCTTTCTTT.

The CDR3 DNA is TGTGCCAGCATGGGCGGGAGGGCGACAGATACGCAGTATTTT. It specifies CASMGGRATDTQYF. This chain connects TRBV2 to TRBJ2-3, with TRBD2 matching 9 bases. Trimming took 7 bases from V and 3 from J; bases not matched to a gene: 5. The CDR3 spans 14 residues. Per germline, CDR1 SNHLY and CDR2 FYNNEI. Complete variable domain (other parts from reference TRBV2 and TRBJ2-3): EPEVTQTPSHQVTQMGQEVILRCVPISNHLYFYWYRQILGQKVEFLVSFYNNEISEKSEIFDDQFSVERPDGSNFTLKIRSTKLEDSAMYFCASMGGRATDTQYFGPGTRLTVL.

The V gene is TRBV25-1, the J gene TRBJ1-1; possibly TRBD1 for D (5 bases). The germline V gene has CDR1 MGHDK and CDR2 SYGVNS. The CDR3 totals 15 residues. V was trimmed by 2 bases and J by 3 bases, leaving 13 bases between them. The CDR3: CASSEAGTSDTEAFF. The CDR3 region has the DNA TGTGCCAGCAGTGAAGCCGGGACGTCGGACACTGAAGCTTTCTTT.